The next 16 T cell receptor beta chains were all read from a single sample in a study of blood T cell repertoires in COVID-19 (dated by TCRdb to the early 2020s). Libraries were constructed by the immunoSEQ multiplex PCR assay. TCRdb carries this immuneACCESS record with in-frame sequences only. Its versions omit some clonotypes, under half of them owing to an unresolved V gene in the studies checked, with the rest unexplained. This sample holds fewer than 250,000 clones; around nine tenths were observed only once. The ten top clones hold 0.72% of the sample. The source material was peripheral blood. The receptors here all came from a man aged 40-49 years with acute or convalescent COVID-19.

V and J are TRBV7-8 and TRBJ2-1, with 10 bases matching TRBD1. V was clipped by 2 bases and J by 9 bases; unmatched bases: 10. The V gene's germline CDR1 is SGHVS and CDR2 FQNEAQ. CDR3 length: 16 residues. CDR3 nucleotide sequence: TGTGCCAGCAGCTTATCCGGGACAGGGGAGAGAGGTGAGCAGTTCTTC. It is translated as CASSLSGTGERGEQFF.

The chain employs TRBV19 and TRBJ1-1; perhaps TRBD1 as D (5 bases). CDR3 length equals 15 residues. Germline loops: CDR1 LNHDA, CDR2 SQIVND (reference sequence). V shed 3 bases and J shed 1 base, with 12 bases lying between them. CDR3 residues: CASSIVGRPNTEAFF. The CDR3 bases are TGTGCCAGTAGTATTGTGGGGCGTCCGAACACTGAAGCTTTCTTT.

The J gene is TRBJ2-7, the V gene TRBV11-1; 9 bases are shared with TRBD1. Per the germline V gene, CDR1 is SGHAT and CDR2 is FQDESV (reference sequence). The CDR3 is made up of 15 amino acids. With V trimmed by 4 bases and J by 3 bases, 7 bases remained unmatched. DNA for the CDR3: TGTGCCAGCAGCTGGGACAGGGAGGGGGACTACGAGCAGTACTTC. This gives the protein CASSWDREGDYEQYF.

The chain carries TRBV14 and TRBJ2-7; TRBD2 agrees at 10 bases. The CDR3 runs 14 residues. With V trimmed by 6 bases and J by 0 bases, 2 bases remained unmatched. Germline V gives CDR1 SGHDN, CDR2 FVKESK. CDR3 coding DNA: TGTGCCAGCAGACCTAGCGGGAGCTCCTACGAGCAGTACTTC. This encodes CASRPSGSSYEQYF.

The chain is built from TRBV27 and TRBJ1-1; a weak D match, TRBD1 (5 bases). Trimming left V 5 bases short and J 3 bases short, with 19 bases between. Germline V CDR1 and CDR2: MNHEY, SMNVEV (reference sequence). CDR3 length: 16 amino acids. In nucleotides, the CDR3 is TGTGCCAGCAGTCAGGCGGGGTTGGGGCGGGACACTGAAGCTTTCTTT. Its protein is CASSQAGLGRDTEAFF.

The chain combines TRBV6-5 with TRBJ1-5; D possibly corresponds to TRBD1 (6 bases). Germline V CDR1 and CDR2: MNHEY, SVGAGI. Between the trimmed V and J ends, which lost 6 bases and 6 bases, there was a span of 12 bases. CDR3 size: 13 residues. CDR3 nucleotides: TGTGCCAGCAGCGGGGGGCACGGTCAGCCCCAGCATTTT. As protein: CASSGGHGQPQHF.

The CDR3 region is CASSLYSSTGELFF. The CDR3 DNA sequence: TGTGCCAGCAGTTTATACAGCTCTACCGGGGAGCTGTTTTTT. The chain carries TRBV28 and TRBJ2-2; no clear D. The CDR3 has 14 residues. V gave up 1 base and J gave up 5 bases, with 8 bases separating them. Germline V gene sequence: CDR1 MDHEN, CDR2 SYDVKM.

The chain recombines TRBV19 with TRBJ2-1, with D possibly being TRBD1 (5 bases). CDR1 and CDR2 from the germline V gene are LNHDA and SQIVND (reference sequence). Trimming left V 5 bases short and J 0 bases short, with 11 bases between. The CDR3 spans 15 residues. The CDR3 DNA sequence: TGTGCCAGTAGTTTACAGGCGAGCTCCTACAATGAGCAGTTCTTC. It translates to CASSLQASSYNEQFF.

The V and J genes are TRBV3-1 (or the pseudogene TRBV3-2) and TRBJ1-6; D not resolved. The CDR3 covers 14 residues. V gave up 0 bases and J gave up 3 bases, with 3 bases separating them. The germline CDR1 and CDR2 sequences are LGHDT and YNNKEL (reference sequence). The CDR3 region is CASSQDGYNSPLHF. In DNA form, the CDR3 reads TGTGCCAGCAGCCAAGACGGCTATAATTCACCCCTCCACTTT.

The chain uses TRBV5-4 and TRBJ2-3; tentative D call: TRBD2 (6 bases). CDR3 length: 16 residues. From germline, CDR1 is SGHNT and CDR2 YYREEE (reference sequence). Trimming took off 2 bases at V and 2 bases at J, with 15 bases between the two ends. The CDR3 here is CASSLLRGRHTDTQYF. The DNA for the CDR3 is TGTGCCAGCAGCTTATTGCGGGGACGACACACAGATACGCAGTATTTT.

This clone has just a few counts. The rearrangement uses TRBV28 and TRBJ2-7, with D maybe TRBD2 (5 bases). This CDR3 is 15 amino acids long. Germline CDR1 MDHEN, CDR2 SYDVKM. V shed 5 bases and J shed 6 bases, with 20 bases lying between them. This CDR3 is CASSPGELTNPEQYF. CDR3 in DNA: TGTGCCAGCAGTCCCGGGGAGCTCACTAACCCCGAGCAGTACTTC.

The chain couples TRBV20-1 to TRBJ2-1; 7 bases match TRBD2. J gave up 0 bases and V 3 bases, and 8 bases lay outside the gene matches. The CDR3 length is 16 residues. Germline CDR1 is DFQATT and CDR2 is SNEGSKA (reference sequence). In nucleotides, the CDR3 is TGCAGTGCTAGTAATCCCCGGGACTACTCCTACAATGAGCAGTTCTTC. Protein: CSASNPRDYSYNEQFF.

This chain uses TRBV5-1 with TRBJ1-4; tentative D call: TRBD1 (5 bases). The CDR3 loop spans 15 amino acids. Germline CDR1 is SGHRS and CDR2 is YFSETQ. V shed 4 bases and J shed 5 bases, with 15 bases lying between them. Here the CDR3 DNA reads TGCGCCAGCAGCAGAAGGACGGGGGGGAATGAAAAACTGTTTTTT. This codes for CASSRRTGGNEKLFF.

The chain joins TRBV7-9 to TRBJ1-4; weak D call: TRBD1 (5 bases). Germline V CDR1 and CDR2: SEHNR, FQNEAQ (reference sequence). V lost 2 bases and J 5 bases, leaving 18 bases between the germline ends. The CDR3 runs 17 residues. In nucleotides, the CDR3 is TGTGCCAGCAGCTTATACCCATCAGGGTGGGGAAATGAAAAACTGTTTTTT. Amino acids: CASSLYPSGWGNEKLFF.

The DNA of the CDR3 is TGTGCCAGCAGAGAGGACATCTACGAGCAGTACTTC. The encoded protein is CASREDIYEQYF. The J gene is TRBJ2-7, the V gene TRBV2; the D gene is possibly TRBD1 (5 bases). Germline V gene lookup returns CDR1 SNHLY and CDR2 FYNNEI. V lost 6 bases, J lost 3 bases, and 9 bases lay in between. This CDR3 spans 12 amino acids.

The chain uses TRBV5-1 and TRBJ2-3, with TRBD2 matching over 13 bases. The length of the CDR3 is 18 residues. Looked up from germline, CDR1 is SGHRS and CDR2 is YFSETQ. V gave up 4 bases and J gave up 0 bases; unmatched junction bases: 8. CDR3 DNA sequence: TGCGCCAGCAGCCTACCTCGGACTAGCGGGGGAAGCACAGATACGCAGTATTTT. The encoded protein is CASSLPRTSGGSTDTQYF.